This T cell receptor beta chain was retrieved from a study of T cells after yellow fever vaccination. Overall study context: Any fraction with a low cell number was prepared using SMART-Seq v4 Ultra Low Input.

This clonotype has only a few counts. Antigen: not known. TCR cDNA, made by 5'RACE template switching, carried an added universal primer site and UMIs. TCRdb passed the 5' RACE reads through MiXCR, listing each CDR3 protein once. The sample yields roughly 350,000 distinct CDR3 sequences, roughly 4.3% seen once. In germline, CDR1 is DFQATT, CDR2 SNEGSKA (reference sequence). The CDR3 contains 13 residues. V lost 2 bases, J lost 3 bases, and 10 bases lay in between. Regarding the study as a whole: There was a small share of clonotypes that showed up in both the CD4 and CD8 compartments. Primary-vaccination clones mostly resurfaced post-booster (less than 98% CD4, approximately 87% CD8).

The clonotype was recovered from a man aged 18 to 30 who received the YFV17D yellow fever vaccine. The rearrangement joins TRBV20-1 to TRBJ1-2; D possibly corresponds to TRBD1 (6 bases). The sample here was PBMCs, taken 5 days after the yellow fever booster vaccination. The CDR3 protein is CSARWGHDYGYTF. As DNA, the CDR3 is TGCAGTGCTAGATGGGGGCACGACTATGGCTACACCTTC.